The clone carrying this T cell receptor (beta chain) was observed a handful of times. The CDR3 length is 15 residues. V lost 7 bases to trimming and J lost 3 bases; unmatched junction nucleotides: 9. This record comes from a study of human T cells and chemical hapten exposure. Each CDR3 protein is one row after TCRdb ran MiXCR on the RACE reads. The sample contains approximately 320,000 distinct CDR3 sequences, approximately 5% of which appear only once. Time point of the sample: pre-sensitization, week 0. Treatment described: therapeutic diphenylcyclopropenone sensitization with weekly scalp DPC. Sequenced material: whole blood, taken in connection with sensitization to the hapten diphenylcyclopropenone (DPC). This receptor was taken from a young woman with alopecia areata. Some clones in this sample may be carry-over from other donors' samples. The chain joins TRBV12-3 or TRBV12-4 to TRBJ1-5; 7 bases agree with TRBD1. The CDR3 region is CASKYRDRDNQPQHF. The CDR3 DNA is TGTGCCAGCAAGTACCGGGACAGAGACAATCAGCCCCAGCATTTT.